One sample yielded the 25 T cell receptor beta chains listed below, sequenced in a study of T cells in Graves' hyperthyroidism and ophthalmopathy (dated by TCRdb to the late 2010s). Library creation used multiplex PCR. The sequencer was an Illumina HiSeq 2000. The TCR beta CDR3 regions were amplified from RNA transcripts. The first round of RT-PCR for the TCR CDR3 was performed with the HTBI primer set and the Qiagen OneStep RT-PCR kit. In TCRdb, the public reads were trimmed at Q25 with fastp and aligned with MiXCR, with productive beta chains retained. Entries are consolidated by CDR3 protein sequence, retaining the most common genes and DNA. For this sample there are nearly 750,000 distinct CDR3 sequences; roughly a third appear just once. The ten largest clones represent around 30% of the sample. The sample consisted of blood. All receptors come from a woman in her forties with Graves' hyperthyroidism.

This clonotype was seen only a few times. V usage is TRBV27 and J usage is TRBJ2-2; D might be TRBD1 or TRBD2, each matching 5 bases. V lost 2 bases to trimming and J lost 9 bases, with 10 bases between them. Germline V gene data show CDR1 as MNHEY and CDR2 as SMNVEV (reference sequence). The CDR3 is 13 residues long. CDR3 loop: CASSLTGGWELFF. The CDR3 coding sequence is TGTGCCAGCAGTTTAACAGGAGGATGGGAGCTGTTTTTT.

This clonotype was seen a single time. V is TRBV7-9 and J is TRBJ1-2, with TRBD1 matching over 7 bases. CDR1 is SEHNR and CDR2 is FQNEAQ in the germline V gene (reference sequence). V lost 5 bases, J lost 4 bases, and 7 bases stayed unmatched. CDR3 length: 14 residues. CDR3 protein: CASSPRGSPYGYTF. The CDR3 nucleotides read TGTGCCAGCAGCCCCAGGGGGTCTCCCTATGGCTACACCTTC. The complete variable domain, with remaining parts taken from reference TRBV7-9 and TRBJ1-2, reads DTGVSQNPRHKITKRGQNVTFRCDPISEHNRLYWYRQTLGQGPEFLTYFQNEAQLEKSRLLSDRFSAERPKGSFSTLEIQRTEQGDSAMYLCASSPRGSPYGYTFGSGTRLTVV.

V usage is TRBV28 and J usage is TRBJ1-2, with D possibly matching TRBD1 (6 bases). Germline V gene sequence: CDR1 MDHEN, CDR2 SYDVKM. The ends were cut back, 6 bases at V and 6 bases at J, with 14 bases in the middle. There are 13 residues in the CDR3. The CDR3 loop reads CASSLDRLDGYTF. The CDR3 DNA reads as TGTGCCAGCAGCCTTGACAGGTTAGATGGCTACACCTTC.

The CDR3 bases are TGTGCCAGCAGAACCTCCGGGACAGGGGACGGCGAGCAGTACTTC. This encodes CASRTSGTGDGEQYF. The chain is built from TRBV12-3 or TRBV12-4 and TRBJ2-7, with 10 bases matching TRBD1. V lost 6 bases to trimming and J lost 6 bases; unmatched junction nucleotides: 11. CDR3 length: 15 amino acids.

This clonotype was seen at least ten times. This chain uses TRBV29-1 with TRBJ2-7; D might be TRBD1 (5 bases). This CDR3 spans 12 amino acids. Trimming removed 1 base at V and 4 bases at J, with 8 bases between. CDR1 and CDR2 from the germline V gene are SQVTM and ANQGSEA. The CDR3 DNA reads TGCAGCGTTGAAGGGACAAAGTACGAGCAGTACTTC. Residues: CSVEGTKYEQYF.

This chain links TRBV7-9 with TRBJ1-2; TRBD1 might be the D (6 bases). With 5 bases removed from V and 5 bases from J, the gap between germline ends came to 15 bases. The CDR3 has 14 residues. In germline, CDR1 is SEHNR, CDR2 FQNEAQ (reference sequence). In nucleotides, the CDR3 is TGTGCCAGCAGCGGGCCAGGGGACTTATATGGCTACACCTTC. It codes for CASSGPGDLYGYTF.

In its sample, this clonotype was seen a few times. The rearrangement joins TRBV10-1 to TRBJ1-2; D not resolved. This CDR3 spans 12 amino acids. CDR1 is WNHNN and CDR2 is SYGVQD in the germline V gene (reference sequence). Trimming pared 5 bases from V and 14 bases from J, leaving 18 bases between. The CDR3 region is CASSPGLQPLTF. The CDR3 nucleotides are TGCGCCAGCAGTCCCGGACTACAGCCTTTAACCTTC.

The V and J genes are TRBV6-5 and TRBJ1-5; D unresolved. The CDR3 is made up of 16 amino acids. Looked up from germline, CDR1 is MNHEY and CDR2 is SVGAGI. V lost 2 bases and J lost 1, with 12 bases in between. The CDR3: CASSYAGRRSNQPQHF. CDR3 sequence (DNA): TGTGCCAGCAGTTACGCGGGGAGAAGGAGCAATCAGCCCCAGCATTTT.

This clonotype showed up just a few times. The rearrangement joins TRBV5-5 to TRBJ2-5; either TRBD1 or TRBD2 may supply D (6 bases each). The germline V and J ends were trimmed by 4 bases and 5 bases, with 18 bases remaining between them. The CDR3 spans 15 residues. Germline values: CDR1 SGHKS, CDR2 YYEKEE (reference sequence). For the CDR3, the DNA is TGTGCCAGCAGCCTGGGGGGCAGGGAGTCGGAGACCCAGTACTTC. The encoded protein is CASSLGGRESETQYF.

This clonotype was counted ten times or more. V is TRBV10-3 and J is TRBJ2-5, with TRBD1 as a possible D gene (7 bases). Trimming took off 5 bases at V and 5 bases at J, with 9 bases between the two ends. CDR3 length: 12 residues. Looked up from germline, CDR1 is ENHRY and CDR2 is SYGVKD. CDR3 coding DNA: TGTGCCATCAGTTCAGGGGGGGAGACCCAGTACTTC. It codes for CAISSGGETQYF.

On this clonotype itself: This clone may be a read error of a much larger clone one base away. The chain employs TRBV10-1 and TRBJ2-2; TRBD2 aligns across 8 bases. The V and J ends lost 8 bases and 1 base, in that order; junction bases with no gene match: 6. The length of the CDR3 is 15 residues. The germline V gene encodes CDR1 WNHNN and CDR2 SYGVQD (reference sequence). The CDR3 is CASGTSGGNTGELFF. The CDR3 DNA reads TGCGCCAGCGGTACCAGCGGGGGGAACACCGGGGAGCTGTTTTTT.

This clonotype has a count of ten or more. CDR3 nucleotide sequence: TGTGCCAGTAGTATAGGAGGTGGGCATCAGCCCCAGCATTTT. Translated: CASSIGGGHQPQHF. The J gene is TRBJ1-5, the V gene TRBV19; D not resolved. Germline values: CDR1 LNHDA, CDR2 SQIVND (reference sequence). The CDR3 is 14 residues long. V shed 1 base and J shed 5 bases, with 9 bases lying between them.

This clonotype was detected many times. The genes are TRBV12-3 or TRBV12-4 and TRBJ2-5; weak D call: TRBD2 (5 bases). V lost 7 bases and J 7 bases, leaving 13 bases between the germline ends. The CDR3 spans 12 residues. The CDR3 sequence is CASTAGGGTQYF. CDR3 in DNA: TGTGCCAGCACCGCTGGAGGAGGGACCCAGTACTTC.

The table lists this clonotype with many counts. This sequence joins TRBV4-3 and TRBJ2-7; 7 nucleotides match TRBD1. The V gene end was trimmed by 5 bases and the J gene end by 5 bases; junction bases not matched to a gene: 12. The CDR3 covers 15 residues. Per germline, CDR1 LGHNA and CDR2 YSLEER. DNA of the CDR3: TGCGCCAGCAGCACTCTACCACAGGGGTTCCACGAGCAGTACTTC. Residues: CASSTLPQGFHEQYF.

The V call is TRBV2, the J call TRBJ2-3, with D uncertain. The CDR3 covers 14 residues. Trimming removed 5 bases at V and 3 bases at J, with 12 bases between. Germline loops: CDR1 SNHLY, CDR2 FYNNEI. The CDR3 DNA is TGTGCCAGCAGTCTTATGACAAGAACAGATACGCAGTATTTT. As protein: CASSLMTRTDTQYF.

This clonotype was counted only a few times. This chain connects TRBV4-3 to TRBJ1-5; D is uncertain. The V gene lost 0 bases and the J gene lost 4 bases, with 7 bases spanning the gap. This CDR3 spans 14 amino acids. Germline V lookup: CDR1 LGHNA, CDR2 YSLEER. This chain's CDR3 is CASSQDLWNQPQHF. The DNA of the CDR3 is TGCGCCAGCAGCCAAGACCTGTGGAATCAGCCCCAGCATTTT.

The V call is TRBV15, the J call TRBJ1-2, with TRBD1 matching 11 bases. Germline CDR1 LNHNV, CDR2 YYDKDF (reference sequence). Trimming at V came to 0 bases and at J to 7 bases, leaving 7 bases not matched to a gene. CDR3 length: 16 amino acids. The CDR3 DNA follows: TGTGCCACCAGCAGAGAGGGACAGGGGGGCTACGGTGGCTACACCTTC. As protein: CATSREGQGGYGGYTF.

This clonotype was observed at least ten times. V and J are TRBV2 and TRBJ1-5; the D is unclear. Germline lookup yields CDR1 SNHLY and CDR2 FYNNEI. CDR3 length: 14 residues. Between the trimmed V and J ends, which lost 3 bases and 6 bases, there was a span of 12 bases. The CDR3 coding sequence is TGTGCCAGCAGTGAGCAGGAAGGAGGTCAGCCCCAGCATTTT. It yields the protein CASSEQEGGQPQHF.

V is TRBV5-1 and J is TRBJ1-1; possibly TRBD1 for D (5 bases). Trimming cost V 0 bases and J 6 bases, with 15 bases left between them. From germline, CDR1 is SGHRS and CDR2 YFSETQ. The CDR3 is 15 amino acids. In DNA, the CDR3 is TGCGCCAGCAGCTTGGGGCCAGGGAATTTCGCTGAAGCTTTCTTT. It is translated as CASSLGPGNFAEAFF.

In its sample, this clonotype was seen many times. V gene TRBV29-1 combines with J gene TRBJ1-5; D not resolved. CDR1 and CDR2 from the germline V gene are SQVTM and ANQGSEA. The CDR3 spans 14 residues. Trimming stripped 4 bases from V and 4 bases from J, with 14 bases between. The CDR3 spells CSVGDGELNQPQHF. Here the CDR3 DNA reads TGCAGCGTTGGGGATGGGGAGTTAAATCAGCCCCAGCATTTT.

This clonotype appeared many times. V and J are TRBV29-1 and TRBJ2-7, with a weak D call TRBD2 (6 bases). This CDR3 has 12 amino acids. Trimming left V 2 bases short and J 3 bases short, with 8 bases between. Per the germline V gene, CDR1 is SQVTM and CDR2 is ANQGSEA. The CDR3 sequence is CSVEQDYYEQYF. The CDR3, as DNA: TGCAGCGTTGAACAGGACTACTACGAGCAGTACTTC.

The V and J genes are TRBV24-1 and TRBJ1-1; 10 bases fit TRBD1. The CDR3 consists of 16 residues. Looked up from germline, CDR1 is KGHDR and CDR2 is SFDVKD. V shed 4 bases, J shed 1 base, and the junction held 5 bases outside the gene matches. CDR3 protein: CATSETGTGANTEAFF. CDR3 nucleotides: TGTGCCACCAGTGAGACCGGGACAGGGGCGAACACTGAAGCTTTCTTT.

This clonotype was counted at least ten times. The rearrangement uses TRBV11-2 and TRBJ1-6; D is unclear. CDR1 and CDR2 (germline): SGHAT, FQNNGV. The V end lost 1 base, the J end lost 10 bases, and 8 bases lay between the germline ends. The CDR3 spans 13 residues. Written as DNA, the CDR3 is TGTGCCAGCAGCTTAGTCCAAGGGTCACCCCTCCACTTT. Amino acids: CASSLVQGSPLHF.

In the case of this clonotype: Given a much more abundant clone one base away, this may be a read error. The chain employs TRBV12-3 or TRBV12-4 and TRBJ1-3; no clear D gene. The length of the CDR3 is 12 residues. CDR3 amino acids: CASSPRVNAIYF. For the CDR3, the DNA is TGTGCCAGCAGTCCCCGGGTAAACGCCATATATTTT.

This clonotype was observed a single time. The CDR3 protein is CASSESRGAIGNQPQHF. The CDR3 bases are TGTGCCAGCAGTGAAAGCCGGGGGGCAATTGGCAATCAGCCCCAGCATTTT. The J gene is TRBJ1-5, the V gene TRBV9; a possible D gene is TRBD1 (6 bases). V shed 5 bases and J shed 2 bases, with 20 bases lying between them. CDR3 length: 17 amino acids. In germline, CDR1 is SGDLS, CDR2 YYNGEE.